This T cell receptor (beta chain) came from a study of tumor and adjacent non-tumor tissue in lung cancer. Study background: Patients comprised over 9 adenocarcinoma, a couple of squamous cell carcinoma and 1 small cell lung cancer. The patients, 10 or so men and 5 or 6 women, were about 31 to 76 with stage I to III disease. Samples averaged about 3.8 million productive TCRbeta reads each. Regarding the study as a whole: Normal lung showed higher cumulative top 100 clone frequency than tumor.

The template was RNA from unsorted bulk tissue. This CDR3 spans 15 amino acids. Germline V gene data show CDR1 as DFQATT and CDR2 as SNEGSKA (reference sequence). The library came from three nested PCR rounds adapted from ARM-PCR protocols. A single record per CDR3 protein comes from TCRdb applying MiXCR to the multiplex PCR reads. Seen here are some 120,000 distinct CDR3 sequences, about 66% observed once, and the top ten hold 9.5% to 15%. Notes on this clonotype: Its specificity is not known. Relative to the germline gene, one junction end is altered; a read error may explain this.

Material: lung tumor tissue. The V gene is TRBV20-1, the J gene TRBJ2-3; TRBD2 matches at 7 bases. The origin of this receptor is a young man with non-small cell lung cancer. The CDR3 sequence is CGASSRGGGTDTQYF. In DNA form, the CDR3 reads TGCGGTGCCAGCTCCCGCGGGGGTGGGACGGATACGCAGTATTTT.